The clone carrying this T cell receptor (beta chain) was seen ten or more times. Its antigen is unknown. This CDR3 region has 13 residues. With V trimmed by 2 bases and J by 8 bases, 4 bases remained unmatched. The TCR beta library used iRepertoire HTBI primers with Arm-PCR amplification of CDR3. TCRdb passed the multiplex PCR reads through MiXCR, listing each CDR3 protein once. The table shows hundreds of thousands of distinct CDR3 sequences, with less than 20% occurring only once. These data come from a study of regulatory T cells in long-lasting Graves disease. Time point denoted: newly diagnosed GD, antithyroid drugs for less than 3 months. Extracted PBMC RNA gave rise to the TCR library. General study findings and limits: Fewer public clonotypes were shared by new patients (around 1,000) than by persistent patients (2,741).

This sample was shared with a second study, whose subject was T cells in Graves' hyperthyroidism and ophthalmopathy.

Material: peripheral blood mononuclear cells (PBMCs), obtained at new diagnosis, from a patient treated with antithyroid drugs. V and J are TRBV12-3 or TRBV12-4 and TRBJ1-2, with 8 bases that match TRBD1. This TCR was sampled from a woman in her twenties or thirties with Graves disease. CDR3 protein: CASSLQGAWGYTF. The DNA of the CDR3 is TGTGCCAGCAGTTTACAGGGGGCTTGGGGCTACACCTTC.